A single TCR beta chain is shown here with its context. The data belong to a study of identical twins. TCRdb independently ran MiXCR on the 5' RACE reads; one entry per CDR3 protein. Here the sample spans around 690,000 distinct CDR3 sequences, 21% being singletons. The CDR3 totals 15 residues. Germline CDR1 is SGDLS and CDR2 is YYNGEE. Trimming cost V 0 bases and J 6 bases; bases outside gene matches: 8. These data were likewise used in another study, on T cells expressing NK-cell markers.

What was sequenced was PBMCs. This clonotype was obtained from a woman aged 18 to 35 in good health. The chain couples TRBV9 to TRBJ1-1, with 7 bases identical to TRBD1. DNA for the CDR3: TGTGCCAGCAGCGTAGTGCAGGGGGTCGAAGCTGAAGCTTTCTTT. It translates to CASSVVQGVEAEAFF.